These 29 T cell receptor beta chains came from one sample sequenced in a study of shared clonotypes between healthy human individuals. The data were produced by immunoSEQ multiplex PCR, yet TCRdb's version contains in-frame clones alone and is incomplete. Of fewer than 1.8 million clones listed, 98% to 99% are singletons. The specimen sequenced was naive CD4+ T cells sorted from blood. Stated subset: CD45RA+ positively selected. The receptors here all came from a man younger than 40 in good health.

V gene TRBV5-5 combines with J gene TRBJ2-5, with 12 bases aligning to TRBD2. J was trimmed by 0 bases and V by 4 bases; bases with no gene match: 4. The CDR3 consists of 16 residues. Per germline, CDR1 SGHKS and CDR2 YYEKEE (reference sequence). As DNA, the CDR3 is TGTGCCAGCAGCCTTGGACTAGCGGGGAACCAAGAGACCCAGTACTTC. This translates into CASSLGLAGNQETQYF. Full variable domain (rest looked up from reference TRBV5-5 and TRBJ2-5): DAGVTQSPTHLIKTRGQQVTLRCSPISGHKSVSWYQQVLGQGPQFIFQYYEKEERGRGNFPDRFSARQFPNYSSELNVNALLLGDSALYLCASSLGLAGNQETQYFGPGTRLLVL.

The V gene is TRBV28, the J gene TRBJ2-5, with D hard to call. Deletions cut 8 bases from V and 4 bases from J, with 17 bases between. Germline V gene sequence: CDR1 MDHEN, CDR2 SYDVKM. CDR3 length: 14 residues. CDR3 coding DNA: TGTGCCAGCGGCCCCCCGTATGGCCCAGAGACCCAGTACTTC. Its translation: CASGPPYGPETQYF.

This chain joins TRBV7-9 and TRBJ1-1, with 8 bases aligning to TRBD1. This CDR3 region has 15 residues. CDR1 and CDR2 from the germline V gene are SEHNR and FQNEAQ (reference sequence). The ends lost 4 bases at V and 7 bases at J; junction bases unmatched: 11. The CDR3 DNA reads as TGTGCCAGCAGCTCGGAGGGACAGGTTTACTATGAAGCTTTCTTT. Its translation is CASSSEGQVYYEAFF. The full variable domain, rest sourced from reference TRBV7-9 and TRBJ1-1, is DTGVSQNPRHKITKRGQNVTFRCDPISEHNRLYWYRQTLGQGPEFLTYFQNEAQLEKSRLLSDRFSAERPKGSFSTLEIQRTEQGDSAMYLCASSSEGQVYYEAFFGQGTRLTVV.

The chain links TRBV5-1 to TRBJ1-1; 7 bases are shared with TRBD1. The germline V gene encodes CDR1 SGHRS and CDR2 YFSETQ. The CDR3 length is 12 residues. Unmatched junction bases numbered 1, after V lost 5 bases and J lost 3 bases. CDR3 nucleotides: TGCGCCAGCAGTGGACAGGACACTGAAGCTTTCTTT. Translated, it gives CASSGQDTEAFF.

The chain uses TRBV30 and TRBJ1-2; D not resolved. Trimming stripped 3 bases from V and 1 base from J, with 21 bases between. Per germline, CDR1 GTSNPN and CDR2 SVGIG (reference sequence). The CDR3 runs to 17 residues. The CDR3 nucleotides read TGTGCCTGGAGCCGGAGGAGACTAGCCGATTATAACTATGGCTACACCTTC. Amino acid sequence: CAWSRRRLADYNYGYTF.

In DNA form, the CDR3 reads TGTGCCTGGAGGGTGGTGGGCGGGGGTCACACTGAAGCTTTCTTT. It encodes CAWRVVGGGHTEAFF. The chain recombines TRBV30 with TRBJ1-1, with D possibly TRBD1 on 5 matching bases. The CDR3 extends over 15 amino acids. The germline gives CDR1 GTSNPN, CDR2 SVGIG (reference sequence). V was cut by 3 bases and J by 3 bases, with 17 bases left in between.

The gene calls are TRBV11-2 and TRBJ1-1, with no clear D. Trimming shortened V by 1 base and J by 11 bases, and 8 bases separated the two germline ends. CDR3 length: 11 residues. CDR1 is SGHAT and CDR2 is FQNNGV in the germline V gene. CDR3 residues: CASSLGLVAFF. As DNA, the CDR3 is TGTGCCAGCAGCTTAGGGTTGGTGGCTTTCTTT.

The chain links TRBV6-5 to TRBJ1-3; D not resolved. The CDR3 runs to 16 residues. V lost 0 bases, J lost 1 base, and 10 bases lay in between. The germline V gene has CDR1 MNHEY and CDR2 SVGAGI. The CDR3 nucleotides read TGTGCCAGCAGTTACTCGAACAGTTGGTCTGGAAACACCATATATTTT. This translates into CASSYSNSWSGNTIYF.

The chain joins TRBV9 to TRBJ1-2, with a tentative D call TRBD1 (5 bases). Germline V CDR1 and CDR2: SGDLS, YYNGEE. V lost 0 bases and J lost 5, with 14 bases in between. The CDR3 consists of 15 residues. The chain's CDR3 is CASSVDAGRSYGYTF. The DNA of the CDR3 is TGTGCCAGCAGCGTAGACGCGGGACGAAGTTATGGCTACACCTTC.

The chain couples TRBV14 to TRBJ2-4; 8 nucleotides match TRBD1. The CDR3 is made up of 16 amino acids. CDR1 is SGHDN, CDR2 FVKESK, per germline. V was clipped by 2 bases and J by 7 bases; unmatched bases: 10. The CDR3 nucleotides are TGTGCCAGCAGCCAAAAACCCCAGGGGGCTGACAACATTCAGTACTTC. Its translation is CASSQKPQGADNIQYF. The full variable domain, in which reference TRBV14 and TRBJ2-4 provide the parts outside the CDR3, is EAGVTQFPSHSVIEKGQTVTLRCDPISGHDNLYWYRRVMGKEIKFLLHFVKESKQDESGMPNNRFLAERTGGTYSTLKVQPAELEDSGVYFCASSQKPQGADNIQYFGAGTRLSVL.

The rearrangement links TRBV28 to TRBJ1-5; D ambiguous. CDR1 MDHEN and CDR2 SYDVKM come from the germline V gene. Between the trimmed V and J ends, which lost 2 bases and 8 bases, there was a span of 16 bases. CDR3 size: 15 residues. The CDR3 protein is CASSLPGVGREPQHF. CDR3 in DNA: TGTGCCAGCAGTTTACCCGGGGTCGGGAGGGAGCCCCAGCATTTT.

J is TRBJ1-1 and V is TRBV5-1; D is ambiguous. CDR3 length: 14 residues. Between the trimmed V and J ends, which lost 0 bases and 4 bases, there was a span of 10 bases. The germline V gene has CDR1 SGHRS and CDR2 YFSETQ. CDR3 residues: CASSLAVGGTEAFF. CDR3 bases: TGCGCCAGCAGCTTGGCGGTGGGTGGCACTGAAGCTTTCTTT.

The chain joins TRBV18 to TRBJ1-4; possible D gene TRBD1, 5 bases. V lost 3 bases, J lost 7 bases, and 12 bases lay in between. The CDR3 runs 14 residues. Per the germline V gene, CDR1 is KGHSH and CDR2 is LQKENI. CDR3 loop: CASSPTGRFEKLFF. As DNA, the CDR3 is TGTGCCAGCTCACCCACGGGACGGTTTGAAAAACTGTTTTTT.

CDR3 coding DNA: TGTGCCAGCAGTGAGACAGGGTTGGGCACCGGGGAGCTGTTTTTT. This codes for CASSETGLGTGELFF. The J gene is TRBJ2-2, the V gene TRBV6-4, with TRBD1 matching over 7 bases. The CDR3 consists of 15 residues. The V and J ends lost 3 bases and 4 bases, in that order; junction bases with no gene match: 5. Germline loops: CDR1 MRHNA, CDR2 SNTAGT.

This clone was counted a single time. The chain carries TRBV5-1 and TRBJ2-5; 9 nucleotides line up with TRBD2. The CDR3 runs to 14 residues. Germline V lookup: CDR1 SGHRS, CDR2 YFSETQ. V trimming: 7 bases; J trimming: 2 bases; junction bases outside the gene matches: 6. The CDR3 nucleotides read TGCGCCAGCGGGGGCGCGGGAGGGCAAGAGACCCAGTACTTC. It is translated as CASGGAGGQETQYF.

For this clone: Different DNA sequences within this sample yield the same CDR3. The rearrangement links TRBV5-1 to TRBJ2-1; TRBD2 aligns across 7 bases. The V gene end was trimmed by 6 bases and the J gene end by 7 bases; junction bases not matched to a gene: 4. The V gene's germline CDR1 is SGHRS and CDR2 YFSETQ. This CDR3 is built from 12 residues. CDR3 loop: CASTQGGNEQFF. The CDR3 DNA reads as TGCGCCAGCACCCAGGGAGGGAATGAGCAGTTCTTC.

The V gene is TRBV18, the J gene TRBJ1-1; D ambiguous. V dropped 1 base and J dropped 7 bases, with 19 bases sitting between them. The V gene's germline CDR1 is KGHSH and CDR2 LQKENI. This CDR3 has 16 amino acids. DNA for the CDR3: TGTGCCAGCTCACCACTCCCCATAGAAGCGAGATTTGAAGCTTTCTTT. Its translation is CASSPLPIEARFEAFF.

The chain uses TRBV4-3 and TRBJ2-3; the match to TRBD1 covers 8 bases. The junction had 9 bases not matched to a gene; V was cut back by 3 bases and J by 4 bases. The CDR3 consists of 16 residues. Germline V CDR1 and CDR2: LGHNA, YSLEER. DNA of the CDR3: TGCGCCAGCAGCCACTACGGGACAGGAAGGGCAGATACGCAGTATTTT. It specifies CASSHYGTGRADTQYF.

The gene calls are TRBV7-9 and TRBJ1-4, with 8 bases fitting TRBD1. Trimming took 5 bases from V and 8 from J; bases not matched to a gene: 10. The CDR3 has 15 amino acids. Germline loops: CDR1 SEHNR, CDR2 FQNEAQ (reference sequence). CDR3 sequence (DNA): TGTGCCAGCAGCCTCTCCAGGACAGGGAGAGAAAAACTGTTTTTT. Amino acid sequence: CASSLSRTGREKLFF.

V and J are TRBV6-1 and TRBJ2-3, with a weak D call TRBD1 (6 bases). The CDR3 runs 15 residues. Germline CDR1 reads MNHNS; CDR2 reads SASEGT. V was clipped by 7 bases and J by 2 bases, with 16 bases between them. The chain's CDR3 is CASTEGGQPTDTQYF. CDR3 sequence (DNA): TGTGCCAGCACCGAAGGGGGACAACCCACAGATACGCAGTATTTT.

The chain combines TRBV10-3 with TRBJ2-1, with unresolved D. V lost 4 bases, J lost 2 bases, and 9 bases lay in between. The length of the CDR3 is 14 residues. In germline, CDR1 is ENHRY, CDR2 SYGVKD. CDR3 bases: TGTGCCATCAGTGGAACCCCGACCTACAATGAGCAGTTCTTC. This encodes CAISGTPTYNEQFF.

J is TRBJ2-7 and V is TRBV28; 12 nucleotides match TRBD2. CDR1 MDHEN and CDR2 SYDVKM come from the germline V gene. Trimming removed 3 bases from V and 6 bases from J; junction bases left unmatched: 3. This CDR3 is 14 amino acids long. The DNA of the CDR3 is TGTGCCAGCAGTTTGACTAGCGGGAGAGGCGAGCAGTACTTC. Amino acids: CASSLTSGRGEQYF.

This chain joins TRBV14 and TRBJ2-7; 8 positions match TRBD2. The CDR3 is made up of 15 amino acids. The ends lost 3 bases at V and 1 base at J; junction bases unmatched: 5. Germline CDR1 is SGHDN and CDR2 is FVKESK. CDR3 region: CASSQWVAGSYEQYF. CDR3 nucleotide sequence: TGTGCCAGCAGCCAGTGGGTAGCGGGATCCTACGAGCAGTACTTC.

The chain couples TRBV7-2 to TRBJ2-7, with a possible D match to TRBD2 (6 bases). This CDR3 has 16 amino acids. In germline, CDR1 is SGHTA, CDR2 FQGNSA. Trimming removed 1 base from V and 2 bases from J, with 15 bases in between. The CDR3 is CASSLDGLANAYEQYF. CDR3 nucleotides: TGTGCCAGCAGCTTAGATGGTCTAGCGAACGCCTACGAGCAGTACTTC.

The V and J genes are TRBV19 and TRBJ2-7; TRBD1 matches at 10 bases. The CDR3 has 17 residues. The V and J ends lost 1 base and 6 bases, in that order; junction bases with no gene match: 12. The germline CDR1 and CDR2 sequences are LNHDA and SQIVND (reference sequence). CDR3: CASSIGVDRGNPGEQYF. The CDR3, as DNA: TGTGCCAGTAGTATAGGGGTGGACAGGGGGAACCCTGGCGAGCAGTACTTC. Full variable domain (outside the CDR3, taken from reference TRBV19 and TRBJ2-7): DGGITQSPKYLFRKEGQNVTLSCEQNLNHDAMYWYRQDPGQGLRLIYYSQIVNDFQKGDIAEGYSVSREKKESFPLTVTSAQKNPTAFYLCASSIGVDRGNPGEQYFGPGTRLTVT.

The V and J genes are TRBV9 and TRBJ2-1; 7 bases align to TRBD1. Germline V lookup: CDR1 SGDLS, CDR2 YYNGEE. Trimming cost V 4 bases and J 2 bases; bases outside gene matches: 9. CDR3 length: 16 residues. Written as DNA, the CDR3 is TGTGCCAGCAGCCCAGGCCTGGGGACAGCCTACAATGAGCAGTTCTTC. Amino acid sequence: CASSPGLGTAYNEQFF.

The rearrangement joins TRBV10-1 to TRBJ2-1, with 8 nucleotides matching TRBD2. V lost 5 bases, J lost 4 bases, and 13 bases stayed unmatched. Germline CDR1 WNHNN, CDR2 SYGVQD (reference sequence). There are 17 residues in the CDR3. CDR3 DNA sequence: TGCGCCAGCAGTAAGGGTTTAGCGGGACGAAGATACAATGAGCAGTTCTTC. It encodes CASSKGLAGRRYNEQFF.

V usage is TRBV9 and J usage is TRBJ2-1, with a weak D call TRBD1 (5 bases). Germline V lookup: CDR1 SGDLS, CDR2 YYNGEE. The CDR3 has 14 amino acids. The V end lost 4 bases, the J end lost 7 bases, and 15 bases lay between the germline ends. CDR3 amino acids: CASSPENRRNEQFF. The DNA of the CDR3 is TGTGCCAGCAGCCCAGAGAACAGGCGGAATGAGCAGTTCTTC.

This chain connects TRBV7-9 to TRBJ1-1; no definite D call. V shed 3 bases and J shed 6 bases, with 20 bases lying between them. The CDR3 is 16 amino acids. Germline V gene sequence: CDR1 SEHNR, CDR2 FQNEAQ (reference sequence). CDR3 region: CASSFYEGFGSAEAFF. Here the CDR3 DNA reads TGTGCCAGCAGCTTCTACGAAGGATTTGGGTCGGCTGAAGCTTTCTTT.